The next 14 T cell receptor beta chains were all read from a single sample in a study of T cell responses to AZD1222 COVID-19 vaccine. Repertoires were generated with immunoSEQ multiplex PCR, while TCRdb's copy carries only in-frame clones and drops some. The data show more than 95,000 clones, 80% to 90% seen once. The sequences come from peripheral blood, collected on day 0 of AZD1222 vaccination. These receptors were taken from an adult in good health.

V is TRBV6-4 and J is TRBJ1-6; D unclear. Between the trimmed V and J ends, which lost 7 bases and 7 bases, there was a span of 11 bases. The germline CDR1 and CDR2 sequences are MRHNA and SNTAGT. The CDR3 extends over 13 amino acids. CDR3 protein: CASIGVPNSPLHF. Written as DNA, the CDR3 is TGTGCCAGCATTGGGGTCCCCAATTCACCCCTCCACTTT.

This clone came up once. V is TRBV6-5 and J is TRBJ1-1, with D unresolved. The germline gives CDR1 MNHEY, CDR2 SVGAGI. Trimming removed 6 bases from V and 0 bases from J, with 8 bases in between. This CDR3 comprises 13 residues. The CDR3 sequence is CASRTTVNTEAFF. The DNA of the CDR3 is TGTGCCAGCAGAACGACGGTGAACACTGAAGCTTTCTTT.

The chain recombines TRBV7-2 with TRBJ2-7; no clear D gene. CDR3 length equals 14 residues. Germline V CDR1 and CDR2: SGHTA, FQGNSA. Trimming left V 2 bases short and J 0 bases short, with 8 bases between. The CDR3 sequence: CASSLYSTSYEQYF. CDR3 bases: TGTGCCAGCAGCTTATATTCGACCTCCTACGAGCAGTACTTC.

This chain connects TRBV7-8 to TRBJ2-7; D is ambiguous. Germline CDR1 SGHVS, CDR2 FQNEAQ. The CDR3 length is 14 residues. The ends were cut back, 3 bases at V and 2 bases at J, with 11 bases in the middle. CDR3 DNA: TGTGCCAGCAGCTTCTTACGGACGACCTACGAGCAGTACTTC. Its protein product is CASSFLRTTYEQYF.

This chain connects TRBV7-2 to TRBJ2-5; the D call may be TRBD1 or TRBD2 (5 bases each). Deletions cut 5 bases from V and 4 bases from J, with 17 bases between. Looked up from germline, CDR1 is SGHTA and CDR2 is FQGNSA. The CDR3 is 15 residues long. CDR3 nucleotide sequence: TGTGCCAGCAGCCCCCCCCGAGGGACCCGAGAGACCCAGTACTTC. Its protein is CASSPPRGTRETQYF.

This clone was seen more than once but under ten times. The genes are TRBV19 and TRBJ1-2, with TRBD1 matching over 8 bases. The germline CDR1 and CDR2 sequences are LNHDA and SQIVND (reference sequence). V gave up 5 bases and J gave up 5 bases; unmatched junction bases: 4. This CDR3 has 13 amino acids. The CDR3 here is CASSPDRAYGYTF. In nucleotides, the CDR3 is TGTGCCAGTAGTCCGGACAGGGCGTATGGCTACACCTTC.

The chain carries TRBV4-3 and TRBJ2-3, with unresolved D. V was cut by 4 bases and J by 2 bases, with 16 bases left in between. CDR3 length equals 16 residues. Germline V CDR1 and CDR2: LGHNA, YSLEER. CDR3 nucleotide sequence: TGCGCCAGCAGCCCCCAGAGGAACGGCATCACAGATACGCAGTATTTT. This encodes CASSPQRNGITDTQYF.

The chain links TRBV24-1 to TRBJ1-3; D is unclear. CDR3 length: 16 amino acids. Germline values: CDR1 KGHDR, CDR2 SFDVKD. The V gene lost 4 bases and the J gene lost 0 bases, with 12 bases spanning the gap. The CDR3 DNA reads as TGTGCCACCAGTGAAGGAAGCACAACCTCTGGAAACACCATATATTTT. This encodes CATSEGSTTSGNTIYF.

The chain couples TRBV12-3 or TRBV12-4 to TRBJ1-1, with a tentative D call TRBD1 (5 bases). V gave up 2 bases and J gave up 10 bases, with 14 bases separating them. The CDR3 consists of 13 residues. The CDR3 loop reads CASSLRQGQGAFF. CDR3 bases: TGTGCCAGCAGTTTACGGCAGGGTCAGGGAGCTTTCTTT.

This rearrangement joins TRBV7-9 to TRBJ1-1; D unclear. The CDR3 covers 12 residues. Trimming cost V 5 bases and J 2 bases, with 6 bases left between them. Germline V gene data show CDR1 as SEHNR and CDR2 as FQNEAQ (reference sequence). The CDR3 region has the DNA TGTGCCAGCAGCACGCCTAACACTGAAGCTTTCTTT. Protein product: CASSTPNTEAFF.

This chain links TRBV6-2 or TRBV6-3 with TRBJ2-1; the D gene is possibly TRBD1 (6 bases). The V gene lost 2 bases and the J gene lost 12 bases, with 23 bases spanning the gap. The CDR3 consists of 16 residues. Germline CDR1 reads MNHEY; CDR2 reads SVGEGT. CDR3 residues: CASSYRPGFLNRVQFF. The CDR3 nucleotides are TGTGCCAGCAGTTACAGGCCAGGGTTCCTTAACAGGGTGCAGTTCTTC.

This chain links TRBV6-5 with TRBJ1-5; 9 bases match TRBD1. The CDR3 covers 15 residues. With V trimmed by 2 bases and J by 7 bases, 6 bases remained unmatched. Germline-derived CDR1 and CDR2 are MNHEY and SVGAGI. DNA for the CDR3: TGTGCCAGCAGTTACAGCGGGACAGGGATACAGCCCCAGCATTTT. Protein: CASSYSGTGIQPQHF.

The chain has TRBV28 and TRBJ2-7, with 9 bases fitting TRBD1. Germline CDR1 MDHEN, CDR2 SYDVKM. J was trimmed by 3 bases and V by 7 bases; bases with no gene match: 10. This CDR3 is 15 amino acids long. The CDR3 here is CASITSGTGHYEQYF. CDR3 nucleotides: TGTGCCAGCATCACTTCCGGGACAGGGCACTACGAGCAGTACTTC.

In DNA form, the CDR3 reads TGCAGCGCCCCGCGGACAGGGGACTATGGCTACACCTTC. Protein: CSAPRTGDYGYTF. The chain joins TRBV29-1 to TRBJ1-2, with 9 bases matching TRBD1. CDR3 length: 13 amino acids. Germline CDR1 reads SQVTM; CDR2 reads ANQGSEA. V was clipped by 7 bases and J by 3 bases; unmatched bases: 6.